Presented here are 29 T cell receptor beta chains from one specimen sequenced in a study of regulatory T cells in long-lasting Graves disease. Construction of TCR beta libraries relied on iRepertoire HTBI primers and on Arm-PCR targeting CDR3 regions. TCRdb reprocessed the multiplex PCR reads via MiXCR and lists one record per CDR3 protein. The sample shows fewer than 550,000 distinct CDR3 sequences, 20% to 25% of them seen only once. Noted time point: persistent/refractory GD, antithyroid drugs over 5 years with positive TRAb. From PBMCs, RNA was extracted and then used to make the TCR library. The sequencing used peripheral blood mononuclear cells (PBMCs), collected when the disease was refractory, from a patient treated with antithyroid drugs. Every receptor here comes from a female donor with Graves disease.

This clonotype was picked up many times. This chain joins TRBV28 and TRBJ1-1; D is undetermined. Germline lookup yields CDR1 MDHEN and CDR2 SYDVKM. V gave up 3 bases and J gave up 6 bases, with 8 bases separating them. The CDR3 is 12 amino acids. This CDR3 reads CASSFSSSEAFF. For the CDR3, the DNA is TGTGCCAGCAGTTTTAGCAGCTCTGAAGCTTTCTTT.

This clonotype was found many times. V and J are TRBV7-6 and TRBJ1-2; TRBD1 might be the D (5 bases). The CDR3 has 18 amino acids. CDR1 and CDR2 from the germline V gene are SGHVS and FNYEAQ. V gave up 1 base and J gave up 4 bases, with 22 bases separating them. The CDR3 spells CASSLDLRDARTIYGYTF. In DNA form, the CDR3 reads TGTGCCAGCAGCTTAGACTTACGGGACGCAAGAACCATCTATGGCTACACCTTC.

CDR3 region: CASSRGGREHEQFF. As DNA, the CDR3 is TGTGCCAGCAGCCGAGGAGGGCGGGAGCATGAGCAGTTCTTC. The chain uses TRBV7-9 and TRBJ2-1, with 7 bases lining up with TRBD2. With V trimmed by 5 bases and J by 8 bases, 9 bases remained unmatched. This CDR3 has 14 residues. CDR1 SEHNR and CDR2 FQNEAQ come from the germline V gene (reference sequence).

This clonotype was picked up a small number of times. This may be a read error: a much more frequent sequence differs by one nucleotide. V usage is TRBV11-2 and J usage is TRBJ1-5; weak D call: TRBD1 (5 bases). The CDR3 spans 14 residues. Per the germline V gene, CDR1 is SGHAT and CDR2 is FQNNGV. CDR3 nucleotide sequence: TGTGCCAGCAGCTTAGGAACCGGGACCCAGCCCCTGCATTTT. Translation: CASSLGTGTQPLHF.

The chain employs TRBV5-8 and TRBJ2-1; 11 positions match TRBD2. J lost 4 bases, V lost 3 bases, and 3 bases had no gene match. Germline V gene sequence: CDR1 SGHTS, CDR2 YDEGEE. The CDR3 is 15 amino acids. The CDR3 loop reads CASSSGTSGYNEQFF. DNA for the CDR3: TGTGCCAGCAGCTCCGGGACTAGCGGTTACAATGAGCAGTTCTTC.

The genes are TRBV4-1 and TRBJ1-1; possibly TRBD1 for D (6 bases). The V end was cut by 0 bases, the J end by 0 bases, with 11 bases between. CDR3 size: 16 residues. The germline gives CDR1 MGHRA, CDR2 YSYEKL. CDR3 DNA sequence: TGCGCCAGCAGCCAAGATCGGGGGGCTTTGAACACTGAAGCTTTCTTT. Its translation: CASSQDRGALNTEAFF.

This clonotype has only a few counts. This chain links TRBV5-1 with TRBJ1-1; TRBD1 matches 7 bases. This CDR3 is built from 17 residues. The V gene's germline CDR1 is SGHRS and CDR2 YFSETQ. The trim removed 4 bases at V and 0 bases at J, leaving 12 bases unmatched. The CDR3 DNA follows: TGCGCCAGCAGCATCGGGACAGAGACGTTTGTGAACACTGAAGCTTTCTTT. Amino acid sequence: CASSIGTETFVNTEAFF.

This clonotype turned up a few times. The chain is built from TRBV20-1 and TRBJ2-4; D not certain. The V and J ends lost 0 bases and 3 bases respectively, with 15 bases between them. Germline CDR1 is DFQATT and CDR2 is SNEGSKA (reference sequence). This CDR3 has 16 amino acids. Here the CDR3 DNA reads TGCAGTGCTAGAGATGTGGAGTACCCGGGCAAAAACATTCAGTACTTC. Translated: CSARDVEYPGKNIQYF.

This clonotype was recorded a few times. This chain links TRBV30 with TRBJ1-4, with 8 bases aligning to TRBD1. This CDR3 comprises 16 residues. CDR1 and CDR2 (germline): GTSNPN, SVGIG (reference sequence). The V and J ends lost 1 base and 7 bases, in that order; junction bases with no gene match: 11. This chain's CDR3 is CAWSARPRTGIEKLFF. The CDR3, as DNA: TGTGCCTGGAGTGCAAGGCCAAGGACAGGGATTGAAAAACTGTTTTTT.

In nucleotides, the CDR3 is TGTGCCAGCAGCTTGGGACAGGGTAACCAAGAGACCCAGTACTTC. This gives the protein CASSLGQGNQETQYF. The gene calls are TRBV7-9 and TRBJ2-5; 9 bases are shared with TRBD1. Germline CDR1 and CDR2: SEHNR and FQNEAQ (reference sequence). V lost 3 bases to trimming and J lost 0 bases; unmatched junction nucleotides: 2. The CDR3 is 15 amino acids.

Turning to this clonotype: A read error may produce the germline difference seen at one junction end. The V gene is TRBV28, the J gene TRBJ2-5; tentatively, D is TRBD2 (7 bases). The CDR3 contains 18 residues. The germline V gene has CDR1 MDHEN and CDR2 SYDVKM. The CDR3 nucleotides are TGCGCCAGCAGCCGGCACTCAGGGGCTAGCGGTATCCAAGAGACCCAGTGCTTC. This gives the protein CASSRHSGASGIQETQCF.

The chain carries TRBV20-1 and TRBJ2-7; a possible D gene is TRBD1 (7 bases). Germline CDR1 is DFQATT and CDR2 is SNEGSKA (reference sequence). Deletions cut 6 bases from V and 3 bases from J, with 21 bases between. The CDR3 is 15 amino acids. DNA for the CDR3: TGCAGTGCGCCGCCTGGGGGGACAGACTACTACGAGCAGTACTTC. It yields the protein CSAPPGGTDYYEQYF.

There are a few counts of this clonotype. This rearrangement joins TRBV27 to TRBJ2-2, with 10 bases fitting TRBD1. From germline, CDR1 is MNHEY and CDR2 SMNVEV (reference sequence). V trimming: 8 bases; J trimming: 5 bases; junction bases outside the gene matches: 5. CDR3 length: 14 residues. The CDR3 here is CASSPGQGTGELFF. The CDR3 DNA reads TGTGCCAGCTCACCGGGACAGGGGACCGGGGAGCTGTTTTTT.

This clonotype was recorded at least ten times. The chain carries TRBV12-3 or TRBV12-4 and TRBJ1-1; no clear D gene. The V gene lost 4 bases and the J gene lost 8 bases, with 17 bases spanning the gap. The CDR3 length is 14 residues. CDR3 nucleotide sequence: TGTGCCAGCAGTTCTGGAGGAGAAATGGACGAAGCTTTCTTT. This encodes CASSSGGEMDEAFF.

This clonotype was detected many times. The V gene is TRBV11-2, the J gene TRBJ2-7; D may correspond to TRBD1 or TRBD2 (5 bases each). CDR1 is SGHAT and CDR2 is FQNNGV in the germline V gene. The V end was cut by 0 bases, the J end by 6 bases, with 15 bases between. This CDR3 has 15 amino acids. CDR3 nucleotides: TGTGCCAGCAGCTTAGAGGGGGTAGTGGGTGGCGAGCAGTACTTC. As protein: CASSLEGVVGGEQYF.

This clonotype was recorded at least ten times. This sequence joins TRBV5-1 and TRBJ1-2, with D perhaps matching TRBD1 (5 bases). CDR1 and CDR2 (germline): SGHRS, YFSETQ. The CDR3 length is 13 residues. V was trimmed by 3 bases and J by 8 bases, leaving 14 bases between them. CDR3 amino acids: CASSSGPERGYTF. CDR3 nucleotide sequence: TGCGCCAGCAGCTCGGGACCAGAGAGGGGCTACACCTTC.

V is TRBV6-2 or TRBV6-3 and J is TRBJ2-2, with D unresolved. In germline, CDR1 is MNHEY, CDR2 SVGEGT. The CDR3 sequence is 15 residues long. Trimming cost V 2 bases and J 7 bases, with 14 bases left between them. The CDR3 spells CASSYTLLWGGELFF. For the CDR3, the DNA is TGTGCCAGCAGTTACACCCTACTTTGGGGCGGGGAGCTGTTTTTT.

Only a few counts were recorded for this clonotype. The rearrangement uses TRBV20-1 and TRBJ2-5; 9 bases map to TRBD2. The germline V gene has CDR1 DFQATT and CDR2 SNEGSKA (reference sequence). V was clipped by 0 bases and J by 2 bases; unmatched bases: 7. This CDR3 spans 16 amino acids. CDR3 coding DNA: TGCAGTGCTAGAGATTGGCAGCGGGGGGTACAAGAGACCCAGTACTTC. Protein product: CSARDWQRGVQETQYF.

To note about this clonotype: A much larger clone lies one base from this, so it may be a read error. This likely comes from a read error, as the CDR3 has no conserved phenylalanine or tryptophan at its end. The rearrangement links TRBV6-1 to TRBJ1-2; a weak D match, TRBD1 (6 bases). Germline CDR1 and CDR2: MNHNS and SASEGT. V lost 4 bases to trimming and J lost 2 bases, with 14 bases between them. This CDR3 is 15 amino acids long. As DNA, the CDR3 is TGTGCCAGCAGTGGATCAGGGGAGCTAAACTATGGCTACACCCTC. Amino acid sequence: CASSGSGELNYGYTL.

This clonotype was seen a single time. J is TRBJ1-6 and V is TRBV19, with unresolved D. The CDR3 covers 13 residues. The germline V gene encodes CDR1 LNHDA and CDR2 SQIVND (reference sequence). V was clipped by 8 bases and J by 7 bases, with 12 bases between them. CDR3 sequence reads: CASAAERNSPLHF. The CDR3 coding sequence is TGTGCCAGTGCCGCAGAGAGAAATTCACCCCTCCACTTT.

V usage is TRBV5-1 and J usage is TRBJ2-7; 11 nucleotides line up with TRBD2. In germline, CDR1 is SGHRS, CDR2 YFSETQ. The V and J ends lost 2 bases and 0 bases, in that order; junction bases with no gene match: 10. This CDR3 region has 18 residues. This CDR3 reads CASSFRQHTSGGSYEQYF. The CDR3 region has the DNA TGCGCCAGCAGCTTTCGACAGCATACTAGCGGGGGCTCCTACGAGCAGTACTTC.

The rearrangement links TRBV6-1 to TRBJ2-7; the match to TRBD1 covers 7 bases. With 0 bases clipped from V and 2 bases from J, the junction kept 4 bases outside the gene matches. This CDR3 region has 15 residues. Germline V gene lookup returns CDR1 MNHNS and CDR2 SASEGT. In nucleotides, the CDR3 is TGTGCCAGCAGTGAAGCCGTTCAGGGGGCCTACGAGCAGTACTTC. Amino acid sequence: CASSEAVQGAYEQYF.

Many counts were recorded for this clonotype. The chain combines TRBV12-3 or TRBV12-4 with TRBJ1-6, with D maybe TRBD1 (5 bases). V shed 5 bases and J shed 9 bases, with 20 bases lying between them. The CDR3 extends over 16 amino acids. The DNA for the CDR3 is TGTGCCAGCAGTCCGGCCCCCCTGACGGGGACTTCACCCCTCCACTTT. It translates to CASSPAPLTGTSPLHF.

As regards this clonotype: One end of the junction does not line up with germline, which may come from a read error. This sequence joins TRBV24-1 and TRBJ1-2, with D maybe TRBD1 (5 bases). The CDR3 extends over 14 amino acids. Germline V gene sequence: CDR1 KGHDR, CDR2 SFDVKD. The CDR3 coding sequence is TGTGCCACCAGTGACGAAGGGAGGGGCTATGGCTGCACCTTC. Its protein is CATSDEGRGYGCTF.

In this sample, this clonotype turned up many times. In nucleotides, the CDR3 is TGCAGTGCTAGAGATCCGGACGTAAGGGCTGAAGCTTTCTTT. Protein: CSARDPDVRAEAFF. The chain joins TRBV20-1 to TRBJ1-1, with D uncertain. The CDR3 spans 14 residues. Germline V gene sequence: CDR1 DFQATT, CDR2 SNEGSKA (reference sequence). Trimming pared 0 bases from V and 6 bases from J, leaving 14 bases between.

This sequence joins TRBV11-2 and TRBJ2-1, with D unresolved. CDR1 is SGHAT, CDR2 FQNNGV, per germline. Trimming cost V 0 bases and J 0 bases, with 9 bases left between them. This CDR3 is 16 amino acids long. The CDR3 bases are TGTGCCAGCAGCTTAGATTGGCAGAGCTCCTACAATGAGCAGTTCTTC. It codes for CASSLDWQSSYNEQFF. The variable domain in full, completed from reference TRBV11-2 and TRBJ2-1, reads EAGVAQSPRYKIIEKRQSVAFWCNPISGHATLYWYQQILGQGPKLLIQFQNNGVVDDSQLPKDRFSAERLKGVDSTLKIQPAKLEDSAVYLCASSLDWQSSYNEQFFGPGTRLTVL.

This clonotype came up a few times. The rearrangement links TRBV6-5 to TRBJ2-2; TRBD1 matches 8 bases. The V gene end was trimmed by 4 bases and the J gene end by 3 bases; junction bases not matched to a gene: 4. Looked up from germline, CDR1 is MNHEY and CDR2 is SVGAGI. This CDR3 contains 15 residues. The DNA of the CDR3 is TGTGCCAGCAGTTGGGGACAGGCCTACACCGGGGAGCTGTTTTTT. The encoded protein is CASSWGQAYTGELFF.

The V and J genes are TRBV20-1 and TRBJ1-5; maybe TRBD1 (6 bases). CDR1 is DFQATT and CDR2 is SNEGSKA in the germline V gene (reference sequence). Trimming removed 0 bases at V and 7 bases at J, with 13 bases between. The CDR3 covers 14 residues. CDR3 DNA: TGCAGTGCTAGAGATGACAGGACGGGGCAGCCCCAGCATTTT. It encodes CSARDDRTGQPQHF.

This clonotype showed up just a few times. The CDR3, as DNA: TGCAGTGCTTACGATACCAGGAACATGAACACTGAAGCTTTCTTT. This codes for CSAYDTRNMNTEAFF. The V and J genes are TRBV20-1 and TRBJ1-1, with D uncertain. The CDR3 length is 15 residues. The ends were cut back, 5 bases at V and 0 bases at J, with 16 bases in the middle. The germline CDR1 and CDR2 sequences are DFQATT and SNEGSKA (reference sequence).